Shown below are 18 T cell receptor beta chains from a single sample sequenced in a study of cytomegalovirus exposure and HLA in healthy donors. Primers for the PCR totalled 60 Vbeta and 13 Jbeta. Profiling relied on immunoSEQ multiplex PCR, and the TCRdb table lists in-frame clones only, not all of them. The sample carries some 200,000 clones, around 77% recorded once. Sequencing was performed on PBMCs. These receptors were collected from a female donor in good health and CMV-seronegative.

CDR3 amino acids: CASSKTGDGTEAFF. CDR3 nucleotide sequence: TGTGCCAGTAGTAAGACAGGGGATGGCACTGAAGCTTTCTTT. The V gene is TRBV19, the J gene TRBJ1-1; 8 bases agree with TRBD1. Looked up from germline, CDR1 is LNHDA and CDR2 is SQIVND (reference sequence). This CDR3 has 14 residues. Germline trimming cut 4 bases from V and 4 bases from J; bases unmatched to any gene: 5.

V and J are TRBV30 and TRBJ1-1; D unresolved. This CDR3 region has 13 residues. V was clipped by 3 bases and J by 4 bases, with 12 bases between them. In germline, CDR1 is GTSNPN, CDR2 SVGIG (reference sequence). The CDR3, as DNA: TGTGCCTGGAGACCTACCTCGAGCACTGAAGCTTTCTTT. This encodes CAWRPTSSTEAFF.

This clone was counted once. The chain carries TRBV30 and TRBJ1-2; possible D gene TRBD1, 6 bases. This CDR3 spans 13 amino acids. V was shortened by 0 bases and J by 6 bases, with 11 bases between the two germline ends. Germline values: CDR1 GTSNPN, CDR2 SVGIG (reference sequence). The DNA for the CDR3 is TGTGCCTGGAGTGTACCAGGGGTTCATGGCTACACCTTC. Translation: CAWSVPGVHGYTF.

The gene calls are TRBV6-6 and TRBJ2-7; 7 bases match TRBD1. The V gene's germline CDR1 is MNHNY and CDR2 SVGAGI (reference sequence). The length of the CDR3 is 15 residues. V gave up 8 bases and J gave up 5 bases; unmatched junction bases: 15. The chain's CDR3 is CASGDRDSIGNEQYF. CDR3 coding DNA: TGTGCCAGCGGGGACCGGGACAGTATTGGAAACGAGCAGTACTTC.

The chain employs TRBV27 and TRBJ2-7; tentative D call: TRBD2 (5 bases). The CDR3 covers 14 residues. The V and J ends lost 3 bases and 3 bases respectively, with 12 bases between them. Germline CDR1 reads MNHEY; CDR2 reads SMNVEV (reference sequence). The CDR3 nucleotides read TGTGCCAGCAGTTTGCGCGGGTTGGACTACGAGCAGTACTTC. It specifies CASSLRGLDYEQYF.

As concerns this clone: The junction departs from the called germline gene at one end, perhaps through a read error. The chain couples TRBV6-8 to TRBJ2-3; TRBD2 is a possible D gene (6 bases). The CDR3 covers 17 residues. Germline CDR1 MNHGY, CDR2 SAAAGT. The CDR3: CASSYPGLGGNTGTQYF. The DNA for the CDR3 is TGTGCCAGCAGTTACCCGGGACTTGGTGGAAACACAGGTACGCAGTATTTT.

This chain uses TRBV5-8 with TRBJ1-2; no clear D gene. CDR3 length equals 12 residues. The germline V and J ends were trimmed by 5 bases and 0 bases, with 5 bases remaining between them. Per the germline V gene, CDR1 is SGHTS and CDR2 is YDEGEE. CDR3 residues: CASRQANYGYTF. The DNA for the CDR3 is TGTGCCAGCAGGCAGGCTAACTATGGCTACACCTTC.

The V gene is TRBV19, the J gene TRBJ1-2, with TRBD1 matching over 10 bases. CDR3 length: 16 residues. After removal of 5 bases from V and 4 bases from J, the junction contained 10 bases not matched to a gene. Germline V lookup: CDR1 LNHDA, CDR2 SQIVND (reference sequence). Written as DNA, the CDR3 is TGTGCCAGTAGTCCGGGACAGGGGTCCCATGGCTATGGCTACACCTTC. It encodes CASSPGQGSHGYGYTF.

The rearrangement links TRBV5-4 to TRBJ1-6, with D possibly TRBD1 on 5 matching bases. Per germline, CDR1 SGHNT and CDR2 YYREEE (reference sequence). This CDR3 comprises 12 residues. Here the CDR3 DNA reads TGTGGGACGGGGGGACTCGGTTCACCCCTCCACTTT. Translating it yields CGTGGLGSPLHF.

The gene calls are TRBV5-1 and TRBJ2-1; 10 bases are a match to TRBD2. This CDR3 is 19 amino acids long. Germline V lookup: CDR1 SGHRS, CDR2 YFSETQ. V trimming: 0 bases; J trimming: 0 bases; junction bases outside the gene matches: 9. The CDR3, as DNA: TGCGCCAGCAGCTTGGCGACTAGCGGGCCCCTTTCCTCCTACAATGAGCAGTTCTTC. This gives the protein CASSLATSGPLSSYNEQFF.

The genes are TRBV27 and TRBJ1-4; TRBD1 aligns across 8 bases. V was pared by 5 bases and J by 8 bases, with 4 bases of the junction left unmatched. The CDR3 has 13 residues. Germline-derived CDR1 and CDR2 are MNHEY and SMNVEV (reference sequence). The DNA for the CDR3 is TGTGCCAGCAGTGGACAGGGACGGGAAAAACTGTTTTTT. It specifies CASSGQGREKLFF.

This rearrangement joins TRBV5-1 to TRBJ2-7; D may be TRBD1 (6 bases). Germline CDR1 and CDR2: SGHRS and YFSETQ. Trimming left V 0 bases short and J 1 base short, with 11 bases between. CDR3 size: 15 residues. CDR3 in amino acids: CASSLGDKRSYEQYF. CDR3 bases: TGCGCCAGCAGCTTGGGGGACAAAAGGTCCTACGAGCAGTACTTC.

The chain employs TRBV25-1 and TRBJ1-4; D is unresolved. Germline V gene lookup returns CDR1 MGHDK and CDR2 SYGVNS. The CDR3 is 14 residues long. Trimming shortened V by 4 bases and J by 3 bases, and 9 bases separated the two germline ends. CDR3 sequence: CASSGQASNEKLFF. CDR3 bases: TGTGCCAGCAGTGGGCAGGCCTCTAATGAAAAACTGTTTTTT.

The chain has TRBV18 and TRBJ1-3, with D perhaps TRBD1 (5 bases). The CDR3 totals 14 residues. The V end was cut by 3 bases, the J end by 4 bases, with 10 bases between. Germline V gene data show CDR1 as KGHSH and CDR2 as LQKENI. CDR3 loop: CASSPRGDGNTIYF. The CDR3, as DNA: TGTGCCAGCTCACCGCGGGGGGACGGAAACACCATATATTTT.

The V gene is TRBV28, the J gene TRBJ1-2; D gene ambiguous. Germline CDR1 reads MDHEN; CDR2 reads SYDVKM. The CDR3 has 15 amino acids. Trimming removed 6 bases at V and 3 bases at J, with 17 bases between. The CDR3 nucleotides read TGTGCCAGCAGCACCGGAGCGGGAGCCGACTATGGCTACACCTTC. Its translation is CASSTGAGADYGYTF.

The V and J genes are TRBV7-9 and TRBJ2-1; 8 nucleotides align to TRBD1. There are 18 residues in the CDR3. V lost 5 bases, J lost 4 bases, and 16 bases stayed unmatched. CDR1 is SEHNR and CDR2 is FQNEAQ in the germline V gene (reference sequence). CDR3 sequence (DNA): TGTGCCAGCAGCCAACTCTGGGACAGGAGTACGGATTACAATGAGCAGTTCTTC. This sequence encodes CASSQLWDRSTDYNEQFF.

The genes are TRBV5-6 and TRBJ2-5, with 7 nucleotides matching TRBD1. The CDR3 has 14 residues. Germline-derived CDR1 and CDR2 are SGHDT and YYEEEE. The V segment lost 4 bases and the J segment 2 bases; nucleotides outside the gene matches: 5. As DNA, the CDR3 is TGTGCCAGCAGCCGGGGACAGTATCAAGAGACCCAGTACTTC. This sequence encodes CASSRGQYQETQYF.

J is TRBJ2-3 and V is TRBV5-1, with a weak D call TRBD2 (6 bases). V lost 4 bases to trimming and J lost 3 bases, with 15 bases between them. This CDR3 is 15 amino acids long. Germline values: CDR1 SGHRS, CDR2 YFSETQ. The CDR3 DNA sequence: TGCGCCAGCAGCCTAGGTTCGGGGGAGACAGATACGCAGTATTTT. This sequence encodes CASSLGSGETDTQYF.